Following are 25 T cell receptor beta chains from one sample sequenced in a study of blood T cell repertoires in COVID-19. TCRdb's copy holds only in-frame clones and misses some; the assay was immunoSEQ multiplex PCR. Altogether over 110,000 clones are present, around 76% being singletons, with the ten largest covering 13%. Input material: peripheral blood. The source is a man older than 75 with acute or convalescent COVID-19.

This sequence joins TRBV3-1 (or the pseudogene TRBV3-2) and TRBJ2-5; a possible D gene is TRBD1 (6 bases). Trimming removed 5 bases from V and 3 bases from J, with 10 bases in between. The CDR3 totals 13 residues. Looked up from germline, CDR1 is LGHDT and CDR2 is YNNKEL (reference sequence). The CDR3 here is CASSTRTEETQYF. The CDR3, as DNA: TGTGCCAGCAGCACCCGGACAGAAGAGACCCAGTACTTC.

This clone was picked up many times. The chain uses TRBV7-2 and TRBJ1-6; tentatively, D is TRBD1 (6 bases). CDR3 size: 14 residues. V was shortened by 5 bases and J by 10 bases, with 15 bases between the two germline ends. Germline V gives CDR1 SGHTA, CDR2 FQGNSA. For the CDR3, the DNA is TGTGCCAGCAGCCCCCTACAGGGCCGATCACCCCTCCACTTT. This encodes CASSPLQGRSPLHF.

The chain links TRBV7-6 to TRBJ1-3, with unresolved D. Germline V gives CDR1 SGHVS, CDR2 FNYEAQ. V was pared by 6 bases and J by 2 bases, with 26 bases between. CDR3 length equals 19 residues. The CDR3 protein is CASSDLAGLDLLAGNTIYF. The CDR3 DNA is TGTGCCAGCAGTGATTTGGCTGGACTGGACCTGCTCGCTGGAAACACCATATATTTT.

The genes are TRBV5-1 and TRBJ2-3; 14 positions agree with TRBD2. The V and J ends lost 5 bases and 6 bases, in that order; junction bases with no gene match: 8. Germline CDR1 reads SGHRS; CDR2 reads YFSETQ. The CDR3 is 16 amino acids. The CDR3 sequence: CASSLTSGGAWDTQYF. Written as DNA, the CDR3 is TGCGCCAGCAGTTTGACTAGCGGGGGGGCCTGGGATACGCAGTATTTT.

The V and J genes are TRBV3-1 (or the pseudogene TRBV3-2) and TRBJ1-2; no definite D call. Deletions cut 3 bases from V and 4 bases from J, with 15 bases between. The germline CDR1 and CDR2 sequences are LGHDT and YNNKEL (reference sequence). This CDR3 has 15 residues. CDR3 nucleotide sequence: TGTGCCAGCAGCCAGTGGTCACCATACAGCTATGGCTACACCTTC. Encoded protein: CASSQWSPYSYGYTF.

The chain's CDR3 is CASSFGDNREVGTF. CDR3 in DNA: TGCGCCAGCAGCTTCGGGGACAACAGGGAAGTGGGGACCTTC. The chain is built from TRBV5-1 and TRBJ1-2; D might be TRBD1 (6 bases). The CDR3 is 14 amino acids. The germline gives CDR1 SGHRS, CDR2 YFSETQ. With 2 bases removed from V and 14 bases from J, the gap between germline ends came to 22 bases.

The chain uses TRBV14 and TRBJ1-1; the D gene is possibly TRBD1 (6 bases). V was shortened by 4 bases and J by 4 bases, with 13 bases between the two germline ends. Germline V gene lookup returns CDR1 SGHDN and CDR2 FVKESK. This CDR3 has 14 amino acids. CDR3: CASSPPGVPTEAFF. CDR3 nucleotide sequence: TGTGCCAGCAGCCCGCCAGGGGTTCCCACTGAAGCTTTCTTT.

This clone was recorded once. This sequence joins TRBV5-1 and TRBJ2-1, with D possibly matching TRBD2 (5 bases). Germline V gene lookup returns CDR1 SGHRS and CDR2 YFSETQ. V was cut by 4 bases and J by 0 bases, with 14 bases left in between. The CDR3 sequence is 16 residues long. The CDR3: CASSLRTRASYNEQFF. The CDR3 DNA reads TGCGCCAGCAGCCTACGGACTCGAGCCTCCTACAATGAGCAGTTCTTC.

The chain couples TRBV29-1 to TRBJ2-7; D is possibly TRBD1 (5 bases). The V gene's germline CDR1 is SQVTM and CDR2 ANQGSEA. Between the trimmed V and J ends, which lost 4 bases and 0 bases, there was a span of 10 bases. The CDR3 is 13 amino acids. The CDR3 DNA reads TGCAGCGTTGGGGCAGGGAACTCCTACGAGCAGTACTTC. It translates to CSVGAGNSYEQYF.

CDR3 nucleotide sequence: TGCGCCAGCAGCCCAAATTTACCCGGGGGGGGTACTCAAGAGACCCAGTACTTC. Translated: CASSPNLPGGGTQETQYF. The rearrangement joins TRBV5-1 to TRBJ2-5; 8 nucleotides match TRBD2. J gave up 2 bases and V 4 bases, and 16 bases lay outside the gene matches. This CDR3 has 18 amino acids. Germline V gives CDR1 SGHRS, CDR2 YFSETQ.

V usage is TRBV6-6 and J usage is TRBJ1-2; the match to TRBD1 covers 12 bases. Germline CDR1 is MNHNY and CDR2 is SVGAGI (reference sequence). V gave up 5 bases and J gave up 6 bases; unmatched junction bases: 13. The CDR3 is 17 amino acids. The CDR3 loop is CASSLDRDRGQVNGYTF. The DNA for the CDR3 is TGTGCCAGCAGTCTCGACCGGGACAGGGGGCAGGTTAATGGCTACACCTTC.

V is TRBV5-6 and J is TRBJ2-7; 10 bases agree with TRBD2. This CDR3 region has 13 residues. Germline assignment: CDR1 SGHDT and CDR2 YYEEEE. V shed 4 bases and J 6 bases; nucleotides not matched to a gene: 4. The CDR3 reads CASSAGLASEQYF. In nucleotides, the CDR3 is TGTGCCAGCAGCGCGGGACTAGCGAGCGAGCAGTACTTC.

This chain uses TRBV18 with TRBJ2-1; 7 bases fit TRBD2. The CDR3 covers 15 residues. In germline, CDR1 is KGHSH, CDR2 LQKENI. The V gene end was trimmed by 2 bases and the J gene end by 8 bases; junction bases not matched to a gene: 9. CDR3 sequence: CASSPDSAGVHEQFF. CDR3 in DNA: TGTGCCAGCTCACCAGATTCGGCGGGGGTGCATGAGCAGTTCTTC.

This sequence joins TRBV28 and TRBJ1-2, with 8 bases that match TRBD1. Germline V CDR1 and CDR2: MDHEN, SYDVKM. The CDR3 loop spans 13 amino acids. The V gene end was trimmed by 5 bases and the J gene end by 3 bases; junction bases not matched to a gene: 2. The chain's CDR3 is CASSAGQDYGYTF. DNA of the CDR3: TGTGCCAGCAGTGCGGGACAGGACTATGGCTACACCTTC.

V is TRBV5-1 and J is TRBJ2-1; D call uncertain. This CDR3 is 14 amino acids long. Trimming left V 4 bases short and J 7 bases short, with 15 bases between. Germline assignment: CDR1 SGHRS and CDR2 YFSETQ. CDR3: CASSTSQAWNEQFF. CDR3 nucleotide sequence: TGCGCCAGCAGCACGTCCCAAGCTTGGAATGAGCAGTTCTTC.

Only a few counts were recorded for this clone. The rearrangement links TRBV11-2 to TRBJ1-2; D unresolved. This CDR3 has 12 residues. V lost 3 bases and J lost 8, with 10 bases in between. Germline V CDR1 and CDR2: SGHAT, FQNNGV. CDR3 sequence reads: CASSFRTGGYTF. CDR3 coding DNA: TGTGCCAGCAGCTTCCGGACGGGAGGCTACACCTTC.

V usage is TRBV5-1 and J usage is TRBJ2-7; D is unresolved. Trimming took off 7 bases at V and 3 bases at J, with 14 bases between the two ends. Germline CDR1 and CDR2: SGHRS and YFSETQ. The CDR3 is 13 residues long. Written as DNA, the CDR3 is TGCGCCAGCGGGCGATCCGATGACTACGAGCAGTACTTC. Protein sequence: CASGRSDDYEQYF.

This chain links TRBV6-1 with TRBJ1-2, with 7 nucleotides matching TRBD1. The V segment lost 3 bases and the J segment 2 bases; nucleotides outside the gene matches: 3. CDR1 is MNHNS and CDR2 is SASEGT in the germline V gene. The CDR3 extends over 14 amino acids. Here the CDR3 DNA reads TGTGCCAGCAGTGAGGCGACAGGGAACTATGGCTACACCTTC. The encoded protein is CASSEATGNYGYTF.

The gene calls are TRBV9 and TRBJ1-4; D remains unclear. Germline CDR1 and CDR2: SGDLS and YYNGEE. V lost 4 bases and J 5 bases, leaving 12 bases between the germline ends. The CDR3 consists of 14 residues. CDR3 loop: CASSPGMLNEKLFF. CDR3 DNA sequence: TGTGCCAGCAGCCCCGGGATGTTAAATGAAAAACTGTTTTTT.

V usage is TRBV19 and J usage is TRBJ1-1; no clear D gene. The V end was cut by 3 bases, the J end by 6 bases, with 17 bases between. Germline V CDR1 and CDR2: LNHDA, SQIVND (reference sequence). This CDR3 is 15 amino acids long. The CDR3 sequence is CASSIVHIGFSEAFF. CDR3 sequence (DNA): TGTGCCAGTAGTATCGTCCATATCGGGTTCTCTGAAGCTTTCTTT.

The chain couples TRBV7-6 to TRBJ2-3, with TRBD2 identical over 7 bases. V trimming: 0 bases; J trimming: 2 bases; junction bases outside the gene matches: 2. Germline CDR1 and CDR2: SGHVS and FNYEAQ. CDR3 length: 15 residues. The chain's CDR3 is CASSLAGGVTDTQYF. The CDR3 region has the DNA TGTGCCAGCAGCTTAGCGGGGGGGGTCACAGATACGCAGTATTTT.

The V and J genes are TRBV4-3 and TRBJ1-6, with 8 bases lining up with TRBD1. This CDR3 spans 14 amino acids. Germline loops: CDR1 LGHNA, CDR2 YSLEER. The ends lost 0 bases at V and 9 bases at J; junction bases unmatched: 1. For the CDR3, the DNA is TGCGCCAGCAGCCAAGATGACAGGGGTTCACCCCTCCACTTT. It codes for CASSQDDRGSPLHF.

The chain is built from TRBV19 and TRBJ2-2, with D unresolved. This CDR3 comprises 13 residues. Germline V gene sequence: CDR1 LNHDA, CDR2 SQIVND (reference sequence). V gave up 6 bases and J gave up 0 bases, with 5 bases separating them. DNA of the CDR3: TGTGCCAGTAGGCAGGCGAACACCGGGGAGCTGTTTTTT. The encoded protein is CASRQANTGELFF.

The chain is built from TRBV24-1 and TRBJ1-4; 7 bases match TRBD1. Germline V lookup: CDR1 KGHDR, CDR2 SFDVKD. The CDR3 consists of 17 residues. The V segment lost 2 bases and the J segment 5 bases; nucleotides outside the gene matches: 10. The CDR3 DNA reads TGTGCCACCAGTGATTCAGGGGGACCGAGGGGAAATGAAAAACTGTTTTTT. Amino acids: CATSDSGGPRGNEKLFF.

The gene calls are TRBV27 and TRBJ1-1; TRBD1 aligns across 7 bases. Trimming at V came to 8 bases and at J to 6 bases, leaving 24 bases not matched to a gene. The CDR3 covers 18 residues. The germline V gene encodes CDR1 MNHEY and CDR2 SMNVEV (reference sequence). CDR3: CASRFYRQGGGKSSEAFF. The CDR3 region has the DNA TGTGCCAGCCGCTTTTACCGACAGGGAGGAGGGAAGAGCTCTGAAGCTTTCTTT.